This T cell receptor beta chain stems from a study of PD-1 blockade in classical Hodgkin lymphoma. Patients all relapsed after autologous stem cell transplantation, and there was variation in brentuximab vedotin exposure. The CDR3 totals 14 residues. Germline V gene sequence: CDR1 MNHEY, CDR2 SVGAGI. Concerning this clone: A read error may account for a junction end that differs from germline.

The table came from immunoSEQ multiplex PCR; TCRdb's copy has only in-frame clones and leaves some out. Among more than 140,000 clones listed, 78% were seen once. The TCR sequence derives from a human donor with classical Hodgkin lymphoma. The chain joins TRBV6-5 to TRBJ1-5, with 9 positions matching TRBD1. This material consisted of peripheral blood mononuclear cells (PBMCs), taken before the second cycle of nivolumab. CDR3 in amino acids: CAISSQGANQPQHF. CDR3 DNA: TGTGCCATCAGTTCACAGGGGGCGAATCAGCCCCAGCATTTT.